The clone carrying this T cell receptor (beta chain) was seen a handful of times. Its target is unknown. This CDR3 is built from 16 residues. The V and J ends lost 0 bases and 6 bases, in that order; junction bases with no gene match: 6. CDR1 and CDR2 from the germline V gene are SGDLS and YYNGEE. Every bit of the isolated RNA underwent reverse transcription, so sequencing read expressed TCRB transcripts. Sequencing was performed with immunoSEQ multiplex PCR; in TCRdb, only in-frame clones are kept and a portion is missing. The sample holds under 900,000 clones; roughly a sixth are singletons and the top ten take about 0.02%. This sample was taken from a study of beta chain features in type 1 diabetes. The overall study: Sorted cells, some 110 million in number, were examined across all samples.

Study-wide findings and caveats: Here, the possible influence of HLA type (on TCRB rearrangement) remained unresolved.

All sorted populations exceeded 98% purity. The receptor was isolated from a woman aged 18-30 years in good health. This chain connects TRBV9 to TRBJ2-2; TRBD2 matches 9 bases. Sequenced sample: naive CD4+ T cells from blood. Written as DNA, the CDR3 is TGTGCCAGCAGCGTAGGGGTTAGCGGGAGCCCCGGGGAGCTGTTTTTT. Residues: CASSVGVSGSPGELFF.